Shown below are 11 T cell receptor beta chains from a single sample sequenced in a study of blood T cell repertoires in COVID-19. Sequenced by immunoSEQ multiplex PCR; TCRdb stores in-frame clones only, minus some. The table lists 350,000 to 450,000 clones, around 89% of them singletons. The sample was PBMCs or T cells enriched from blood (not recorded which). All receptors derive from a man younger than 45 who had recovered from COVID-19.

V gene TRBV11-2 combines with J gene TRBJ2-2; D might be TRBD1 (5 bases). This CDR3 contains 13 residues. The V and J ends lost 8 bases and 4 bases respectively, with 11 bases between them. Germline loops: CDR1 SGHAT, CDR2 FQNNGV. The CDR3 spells CASAQVLTGELFF. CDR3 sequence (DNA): TGTGCCAGCGCACAGGTACTCACCGGGGAGCTGTTTTTT. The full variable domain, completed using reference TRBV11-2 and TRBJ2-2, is EAGVAQSPRYKIIEKRQSVAFWCNPISGHATLYWYQQILGQGPKLLIQFQNNGVVDDSQLPKDRFSAERLKGVDSTLKIQPAKLEDSAVYLCASAQVLTGELFFGEGSRLTVL.

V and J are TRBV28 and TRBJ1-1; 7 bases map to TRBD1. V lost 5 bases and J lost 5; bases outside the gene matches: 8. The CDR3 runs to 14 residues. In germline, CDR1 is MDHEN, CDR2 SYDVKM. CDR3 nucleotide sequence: TGTGCCAGCAGTCCGAGACAGGGTCGAACTGAAGCTTTCTTT. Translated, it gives CASSPRQGRTEAFF.

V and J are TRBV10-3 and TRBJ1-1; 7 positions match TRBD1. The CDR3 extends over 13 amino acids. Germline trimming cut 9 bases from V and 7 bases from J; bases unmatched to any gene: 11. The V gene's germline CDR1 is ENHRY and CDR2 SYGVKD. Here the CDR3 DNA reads TGTGCCATAAAGCAGGGGGTTGGGGTTGAAGCTTTCTTT. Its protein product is CAIKQGVGVEAFF.

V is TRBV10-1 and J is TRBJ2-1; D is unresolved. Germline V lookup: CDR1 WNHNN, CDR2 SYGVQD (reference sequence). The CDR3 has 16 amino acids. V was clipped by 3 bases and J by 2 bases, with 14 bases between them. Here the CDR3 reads CASSEVGDGTYNEQFF. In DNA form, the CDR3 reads TGCGCCAGCAGTGAAGTTGGAGACGGAACCTACAATGAGCAGTTCTTC.

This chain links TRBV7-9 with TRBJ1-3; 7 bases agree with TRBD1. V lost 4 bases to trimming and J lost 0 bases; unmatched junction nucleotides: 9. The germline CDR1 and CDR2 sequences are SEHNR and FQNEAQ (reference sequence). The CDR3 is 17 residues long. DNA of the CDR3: TGTGCCAGCAGCTCGAGACAGGGAAGGCTCTCTGGAAACACCATATATTTT. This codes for CASSSRQGRLSGNTIYF.

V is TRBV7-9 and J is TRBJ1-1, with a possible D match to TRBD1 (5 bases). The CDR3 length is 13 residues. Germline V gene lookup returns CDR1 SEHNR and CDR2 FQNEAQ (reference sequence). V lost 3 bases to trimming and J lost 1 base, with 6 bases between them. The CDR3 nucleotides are TGTGCCAGCAGCTTTCAGGGGAACACTGAAGCTTTCTTT. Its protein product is CASSFQGNTEAFF.

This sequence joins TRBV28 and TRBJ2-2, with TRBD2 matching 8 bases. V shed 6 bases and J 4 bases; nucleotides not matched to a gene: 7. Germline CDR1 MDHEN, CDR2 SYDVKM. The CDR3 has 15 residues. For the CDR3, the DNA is TGTGCCAGCAGGACGGGAGGGCCTGGCACCGGGGAGCTGTTTTTT. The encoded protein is CASRTGGPGTGELFF. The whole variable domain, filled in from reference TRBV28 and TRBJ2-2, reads DVKVTQSSRYLVKRTGEKVFLECVQDMDHENMFWYRQDPGLGLRLIYFSYDVKMKEKGDIPEGYSVSREKKERFSLILESASTNQTSMYLCASRTGGPGTGELFFGEGSRLTVL.

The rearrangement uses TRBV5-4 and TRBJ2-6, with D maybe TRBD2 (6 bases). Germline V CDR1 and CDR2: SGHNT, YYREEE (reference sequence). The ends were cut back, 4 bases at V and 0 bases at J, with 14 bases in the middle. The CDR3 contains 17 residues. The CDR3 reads CASSPGLFLSGANVLTF. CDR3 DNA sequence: TGTGCCAGCAGCCCGGGACTTTTCCTCTCTGGGGCCAACGTCCTGACTTTC. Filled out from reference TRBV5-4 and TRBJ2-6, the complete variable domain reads ETGVTQSPTHLIKTRGQQVTLRCSSQSGHNTVSWYQQALGQGPQFIFQYYREEENGRGNFPPRFSGLQFPNYSSELNVNALELDDSALYLCASSPGLFLSGANVLTFGAGSRLTVL.

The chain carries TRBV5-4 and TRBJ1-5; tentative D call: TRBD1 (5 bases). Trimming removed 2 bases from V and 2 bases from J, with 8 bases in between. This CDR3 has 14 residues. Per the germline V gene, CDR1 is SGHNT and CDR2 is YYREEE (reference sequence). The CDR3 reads CASSFWGGNQPQHF. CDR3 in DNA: TGTGCCAGCAGCTTCTGGGGGGGCAATCAGCCCCAGCATTTT.

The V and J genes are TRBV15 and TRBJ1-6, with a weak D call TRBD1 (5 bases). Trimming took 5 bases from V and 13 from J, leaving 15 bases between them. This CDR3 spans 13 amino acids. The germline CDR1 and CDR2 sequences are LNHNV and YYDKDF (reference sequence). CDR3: CATSVLDISPLHF. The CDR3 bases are TGTGCCACCAGCGTCTTGGACATTAGTCCCCTCCACTTT.

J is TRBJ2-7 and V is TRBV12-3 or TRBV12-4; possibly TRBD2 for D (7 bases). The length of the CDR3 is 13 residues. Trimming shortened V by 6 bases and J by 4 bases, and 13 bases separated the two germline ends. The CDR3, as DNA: TGTGCCAGCAGCTGGGAGGGGGGTTACGAGCAGTACTTC. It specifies CASSWEGGYEQYF.